This T cell receptor beta chain was captured in a study of CD8 T cells in ankylosing spondylitis. MiXCR, run by TCRdb on the 5' RACE reads, gives a single entry per CDR3 protein. Altogether around 13,000 distinct CDR3 sequences are present, about 2.7% being singletons, with the ten largest covering under 9%. This clonotype was observed many times. Mismatch with germline at one junction end may stem from a read error. The CDR3 runs to 18 residues. CDR1 SGDLS and CDR2 YYNGEE come from the germline V gene. The rearrangement links TRBV9 to TRBJ2-2; the D gene is possibly TRBD2 (5 bases). The material sequenced was blood, either unsorted or a sorted T cell fraction (not recorded which). The origin of this receptor is a male donor with ankylosing spondylitis or in good health (not recorded which). This chain's CDR3 is CASSVGEGQLGNPGELFF. For the CDR3, the DNA is TGTGCCAGCAGCGTAGGTGAGGGCCAACTAGGGAACCCCGGGGAGCTGTTTTTT.